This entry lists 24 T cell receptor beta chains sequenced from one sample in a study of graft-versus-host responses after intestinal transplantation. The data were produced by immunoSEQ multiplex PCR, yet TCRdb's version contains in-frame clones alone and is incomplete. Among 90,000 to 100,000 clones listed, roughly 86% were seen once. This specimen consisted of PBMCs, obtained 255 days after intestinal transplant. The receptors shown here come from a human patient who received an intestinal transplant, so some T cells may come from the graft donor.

The CDR3: CASSSDRDRGQETQYF. CDR3 nucleotide sequence: TGTGCCAGCAGCTCCGACCGGGACAGGGGGCAAGAGACCCAGTACTTC. The gene calls are TRBV5-4 and TRBJ2-5; 11 bases map to TRBD1. Germline lookup yields CDR1 SGHNT and CDR2 YYREEE (reference sequence). There are 16 residues in the CDR3. The V gene end was trimmed by 3 bases and the J gene end by 2 bases; junction bases not matched to a gene: 6.

The CDR3 coding sequence is TGTGCCAGCAGCGTATTTTCTCGACAGGCCGAGAACTCGGGCTACACCTTC. Translation gives CASSVFSRQAENSGYTF. The chain combines TRBV9 with TRBJ1-2, with a weak D call TRBD1 (6 bases). The CDR3 totals 17 residues. Germline CDR1 and CDR2: SGDLS and YYNGEE. V shed 1 base and J shed 8 bases, with 24 bases lying between them.

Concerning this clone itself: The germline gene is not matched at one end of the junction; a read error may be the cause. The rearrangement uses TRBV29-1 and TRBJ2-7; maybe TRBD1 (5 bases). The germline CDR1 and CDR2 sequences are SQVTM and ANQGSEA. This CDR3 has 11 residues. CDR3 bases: TGCAGCGACGGACACTCCGACGAGCAGTACTTC. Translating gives CSDGHSDEQYF.

CDR3 in DNA: TGTGCCAGTAGTACCGAACGAGCGATCCTTTCACTCTATGGCTACACCTTC. Encoded protein: CASSTERAILSLYGYTF. The rearrangement joins TRBV19 to TRBJ1-2, with D hard to call. Germline V gives CDR1 LNHDA, CDR2 SQIVND (reference sequence). Trimming left V 4 bases short and J 4 bases short, with 22 bases between. The CDR3 consists of 17 residues.

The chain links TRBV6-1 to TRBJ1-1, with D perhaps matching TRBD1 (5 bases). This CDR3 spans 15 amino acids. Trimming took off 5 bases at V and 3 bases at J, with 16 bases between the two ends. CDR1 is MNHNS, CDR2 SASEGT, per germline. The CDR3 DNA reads TGTGCCAGCAGTCCCACGGCGGGGGAGTACACTGAAGCTTTCTTT. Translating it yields CASSPTAGEYTEAFF.

The DNA of the CDR3 is TGTGCCAGCAGCCCCGGGACTGTCGCTCTGGGGGAGCAGTTCTTC. Protein sequence: CASSPGTVALGEQFF. The chain carries TRBV7-8 and TRBJ2-1; D is possibly TRBD2 (6 bases). Germline CDR1 is SGHVS and CDR2 is FQNEAQ. Between the trimmed V and J ends, which lost 5 bases and 10 bases, there was a span of 21 bases. This CDR3 region has 15 residues.

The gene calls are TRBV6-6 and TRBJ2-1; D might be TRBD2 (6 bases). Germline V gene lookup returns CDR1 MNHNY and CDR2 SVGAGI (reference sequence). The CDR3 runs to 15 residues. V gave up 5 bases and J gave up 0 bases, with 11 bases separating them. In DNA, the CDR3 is TGTGCCAGCAGTAGCGGGCTCAGCTCCTACAATGAGCAGTTCTTC. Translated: CASSSGLSSYNEQFF.

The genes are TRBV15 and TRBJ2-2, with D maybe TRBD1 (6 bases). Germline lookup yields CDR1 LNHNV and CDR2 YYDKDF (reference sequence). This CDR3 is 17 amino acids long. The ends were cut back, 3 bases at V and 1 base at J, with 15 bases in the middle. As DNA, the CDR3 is TGTGCCACCAGCAGTGGATTCAGGGGTAGGAACACCGGGGAGCTGTTTTTT. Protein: CATSSGFRGRNTGELFF. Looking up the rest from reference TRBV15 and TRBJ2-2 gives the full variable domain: DAMVIQNPRYQVTQFGKPVTLSCSQTLNHNVMYWYQQKSSQAPKLLFHYYDKDFNNEADTPDNFQSRRPNTSFCFLDIRSPGLGDTAMYLCATSSGFRGRNTGELFFGEGSRLTVL.

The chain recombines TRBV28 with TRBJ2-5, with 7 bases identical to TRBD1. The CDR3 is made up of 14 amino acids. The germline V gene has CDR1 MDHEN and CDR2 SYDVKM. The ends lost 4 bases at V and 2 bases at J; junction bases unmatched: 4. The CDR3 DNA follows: TGTGCCAGCAGTTCCGGGACAGCACAAGAGACCCAGTACTTC. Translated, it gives CASSSGTAQETQYF.

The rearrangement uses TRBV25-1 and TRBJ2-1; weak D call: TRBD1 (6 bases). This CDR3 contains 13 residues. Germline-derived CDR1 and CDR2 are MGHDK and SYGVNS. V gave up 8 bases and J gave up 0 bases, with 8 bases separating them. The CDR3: CASWTDSYNEQFF. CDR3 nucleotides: TGTGCCAGCTGGACAGACTCCTACAATGAGCAGTTCTTC.

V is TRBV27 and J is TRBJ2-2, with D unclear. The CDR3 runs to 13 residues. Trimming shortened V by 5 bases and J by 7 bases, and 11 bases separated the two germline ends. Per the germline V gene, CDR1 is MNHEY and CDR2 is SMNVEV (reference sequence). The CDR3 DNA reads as TGTGCCAGCAGTCCAGACTGGGGCGGGGAGCTGTTTTTT. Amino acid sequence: CASSPDWGGELFF.

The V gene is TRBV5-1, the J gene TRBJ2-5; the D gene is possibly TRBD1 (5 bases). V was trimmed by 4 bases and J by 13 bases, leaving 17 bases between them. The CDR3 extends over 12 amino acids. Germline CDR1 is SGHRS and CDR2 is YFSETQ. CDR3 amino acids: CASSHAAGRTYF. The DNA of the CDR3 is TGCGCCAGCAGCCACGCGGCAGGGCGGACGTACTTC.

As DNA, the CDR3 is TGTGCCAGCAGCGGGCCGGGACATACAGATACGCAGTATTTT. This gives the protein CASSGPGHTDTQYF. The rearrangement uses TRBV4-2 and TRBJ2-3, with a possible D match to TRBD1 (6 bases). Germline CDR1 is LGHNA and CDR2 is YNFKEQ. This CDR3 is built from 14 residues. V shed 5 bases and J shed 3 bases, with 12 bases lying between them.

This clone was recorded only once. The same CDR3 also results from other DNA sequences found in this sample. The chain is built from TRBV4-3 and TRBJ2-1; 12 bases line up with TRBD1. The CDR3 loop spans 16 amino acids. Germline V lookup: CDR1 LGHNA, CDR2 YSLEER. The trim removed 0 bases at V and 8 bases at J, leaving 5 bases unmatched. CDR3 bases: TGCGCCAGCAGCCAAGACCCGGGACAGGGGGCCTATGAGCAGTTCTTC. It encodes CASSQDPGQGAYEQFF.

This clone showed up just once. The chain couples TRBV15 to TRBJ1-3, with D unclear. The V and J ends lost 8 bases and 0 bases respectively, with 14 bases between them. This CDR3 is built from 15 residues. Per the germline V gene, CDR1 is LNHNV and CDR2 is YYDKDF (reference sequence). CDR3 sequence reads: CATGNHQSSGNTIYF. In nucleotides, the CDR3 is TGTGCCACCGGCAATCACCAGAGCTCTGGAAACACCATATATTTT.

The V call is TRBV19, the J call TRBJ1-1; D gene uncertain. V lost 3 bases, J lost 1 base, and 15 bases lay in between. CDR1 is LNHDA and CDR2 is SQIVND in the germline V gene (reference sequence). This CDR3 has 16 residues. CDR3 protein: CASSMARDTKNTEAFF. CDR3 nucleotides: TGTGCCAGTAGTATGGCCCGAGACACCAAGAACACTGAAGCTTTCTTT.

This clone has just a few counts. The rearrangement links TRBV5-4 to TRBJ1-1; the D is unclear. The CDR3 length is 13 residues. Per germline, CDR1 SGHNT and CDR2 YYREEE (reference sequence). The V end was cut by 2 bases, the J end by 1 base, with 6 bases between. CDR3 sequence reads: CASSFPGNTEAFF. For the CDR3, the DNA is TGTGCCAGCAGCTTCCCAGGGAACACTGAAGCTTTCTTT. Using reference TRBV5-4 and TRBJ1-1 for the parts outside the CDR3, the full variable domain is ETGVTQSPTHLIKTRGQQVTLRCSSQSGHNTVSWYQQALGQGPQFIFQYYREEENGRGNFPPRFSGLQFPNYSSELNVNALELDDSALYLCASSFPGNTEAFFGQGTRLTVV.

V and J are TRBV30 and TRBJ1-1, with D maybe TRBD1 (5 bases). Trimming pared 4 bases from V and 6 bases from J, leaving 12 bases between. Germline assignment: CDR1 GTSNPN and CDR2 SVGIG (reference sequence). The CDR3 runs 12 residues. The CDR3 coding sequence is TGTGCCTGGACCGGGGGTACAGCTGAAGCTTTCTTT. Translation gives CAWTGGTAEAFF.

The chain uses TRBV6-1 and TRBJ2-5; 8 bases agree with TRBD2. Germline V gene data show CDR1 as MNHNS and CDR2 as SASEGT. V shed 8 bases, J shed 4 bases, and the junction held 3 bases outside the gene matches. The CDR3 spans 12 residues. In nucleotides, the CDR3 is TGTGCCAGCCGGGAGGGAAGAGAGACCCAGTACTTC. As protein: CASREGRETQYF.

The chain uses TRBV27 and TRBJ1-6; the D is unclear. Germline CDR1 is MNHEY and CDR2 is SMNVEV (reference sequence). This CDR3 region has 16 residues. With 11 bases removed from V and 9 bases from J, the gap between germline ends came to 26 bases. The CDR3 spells CASSGEFRLRPSPLHF. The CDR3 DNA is TGTGCCTCCTCTGGGGAATTCAGGTTACGGCCTTCACCCCTCCACTTT.

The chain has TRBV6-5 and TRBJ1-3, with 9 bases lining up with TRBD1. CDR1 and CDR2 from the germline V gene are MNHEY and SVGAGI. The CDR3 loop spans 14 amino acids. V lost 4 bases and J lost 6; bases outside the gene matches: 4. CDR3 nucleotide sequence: TGTGCCAGCAGTTCCGACAGGGGGGTAAACACCATATATTTT. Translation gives CASSSDRGVNTIYF.

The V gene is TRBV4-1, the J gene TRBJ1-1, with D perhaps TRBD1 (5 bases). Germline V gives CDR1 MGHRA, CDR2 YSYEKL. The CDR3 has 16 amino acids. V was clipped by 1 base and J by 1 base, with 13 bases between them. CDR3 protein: CASSQGRGVWNTEAFF. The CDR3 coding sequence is TGCGCCAGCAGCCAAGGTCGGGGCGTGTGGAACACTGAAGCTTTCTTT.

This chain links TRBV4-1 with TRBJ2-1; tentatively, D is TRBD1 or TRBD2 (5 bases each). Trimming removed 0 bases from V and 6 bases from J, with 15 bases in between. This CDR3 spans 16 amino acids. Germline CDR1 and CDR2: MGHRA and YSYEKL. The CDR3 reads CASSQEGTFLLNEQFF. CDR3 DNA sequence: TGCGCCAGCAGCCAAGAGGGGACCTTCCTACTCAATGAGCAGTTCTTC.

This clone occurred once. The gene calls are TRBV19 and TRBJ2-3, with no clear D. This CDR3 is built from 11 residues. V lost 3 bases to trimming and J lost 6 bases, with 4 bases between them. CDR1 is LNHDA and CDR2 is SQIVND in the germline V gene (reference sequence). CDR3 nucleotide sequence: TGTGCCAGTAGTATCGGGGATACGCAGTATTTT. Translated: CASSIGDTQYF.